This section outlines one T cell receptor beta chain sequence together with its context. This sample was taken from a study of T cell changes during pregnancy in multiple sclerosis. Produced via immunoSEQ multiplex PCR; TCRdb's table is partial and in-frame only. The sample lists around 57,000 clones, approximately 91% occurring once. CDR3 length equals 13 residues. The V gene end was trimmed by 5 bases and the J gene end by 5 bases; junction bases not matched to a gene: 4. Germline CDR1 is LNHDA and CDR2 is SQIVND (reference sequence). The V and J genes are TRBV19 and TRBJ2-5, with 8 bases matching TRBD1. The sequence was collected from a female donor with multiple sclerosis, enrolled in a pregnancy study. Sequenced material: peripheral blood, taken in the second trimester of pregnancy. The CDR3 sequence: CASSSTGDETQYF. CDR3 bases: TGTGCCAGTAGTTCGACAGGGGACGAGACCCAGTACTTC.